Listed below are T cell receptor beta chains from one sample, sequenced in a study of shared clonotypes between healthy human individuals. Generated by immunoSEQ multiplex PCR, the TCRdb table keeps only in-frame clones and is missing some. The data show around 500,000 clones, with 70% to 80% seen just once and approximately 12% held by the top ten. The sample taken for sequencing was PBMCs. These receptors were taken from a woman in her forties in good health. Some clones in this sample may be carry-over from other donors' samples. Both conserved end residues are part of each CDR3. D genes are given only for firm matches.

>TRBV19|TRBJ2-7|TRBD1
CASSPQGTLSYEQYF
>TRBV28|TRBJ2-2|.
CASRRDGGNNGELFF
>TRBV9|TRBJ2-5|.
CASSVGAGVWQETQYF
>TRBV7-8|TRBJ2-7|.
CASSLAVGGLYEQYF
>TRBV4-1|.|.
CASSQGIFTDGSSYEQYF
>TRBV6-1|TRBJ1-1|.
CASSEDRGNTEAFF
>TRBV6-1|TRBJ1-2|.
CASSVAKNYGYTF
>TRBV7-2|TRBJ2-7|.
CASSRFWTLSDDEQYF
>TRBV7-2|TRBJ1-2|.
CASSKGGRGADYGYTF
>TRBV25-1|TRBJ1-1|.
CASSGPGRTNTEAFF
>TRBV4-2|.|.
CASSQEVGVGGNEQYF
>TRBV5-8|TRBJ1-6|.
CASSSRSVRQSPLHF
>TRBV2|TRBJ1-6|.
CASTLRGDSPLHF
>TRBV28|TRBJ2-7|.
CATSLAYEQYF
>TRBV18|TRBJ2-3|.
CASSPREAFGSDTQYF
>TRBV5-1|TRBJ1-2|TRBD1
CASSFQGAHGVNYGYTF
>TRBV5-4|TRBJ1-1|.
CASSLEVLTEAFF
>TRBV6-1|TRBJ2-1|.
CASSEFLAYEQFF
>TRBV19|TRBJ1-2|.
CASRETARSLGANYGYTF
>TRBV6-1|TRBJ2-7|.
CASSQGGPPYEQYF
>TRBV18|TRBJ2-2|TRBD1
CASSSDRVAGELFF
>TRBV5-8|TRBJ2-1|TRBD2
CASSSRPRTSGTQFF
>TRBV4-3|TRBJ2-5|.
CASSQGQYFQETQYF
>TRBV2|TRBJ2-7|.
CASSDLSPYSYEQYF
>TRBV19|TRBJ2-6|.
CASSISGQTSGANVLTF
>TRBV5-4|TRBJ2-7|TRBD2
CASSLGGLAGLGEQYF
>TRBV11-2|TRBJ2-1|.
CASSLDQGSYNEQFF
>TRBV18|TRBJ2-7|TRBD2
CASSPSGRAYEQYF
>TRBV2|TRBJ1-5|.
CATLSGDQPQHF
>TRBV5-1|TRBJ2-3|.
CASSNPTENTQYF
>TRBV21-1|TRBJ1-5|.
CASSKGRVPRGDQPQHF
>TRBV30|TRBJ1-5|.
CAWSVHRTAYSNQPQHF
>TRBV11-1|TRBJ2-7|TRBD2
CASSLGGREREVYEQYF
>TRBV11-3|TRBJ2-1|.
CASSFSQWGEQFF
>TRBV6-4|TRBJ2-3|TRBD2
CASSHGAGGADTQYF
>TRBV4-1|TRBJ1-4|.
CASSPLVFGKLFF
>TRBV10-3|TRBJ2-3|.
CATRTVVASDTQYF
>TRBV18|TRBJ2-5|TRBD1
CASSPQTGEKTQYF
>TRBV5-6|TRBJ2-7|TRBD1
CASSNRQGFEQYF
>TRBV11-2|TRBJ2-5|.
CASSLGNRDVETQYF
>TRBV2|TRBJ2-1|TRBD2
CASFRDPSGSSYNEQFF
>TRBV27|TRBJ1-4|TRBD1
CASSRLTGVGANEKLFF
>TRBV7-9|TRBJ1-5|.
CASSFESGNQPQHF
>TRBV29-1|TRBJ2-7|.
CSVEVSRALQYF
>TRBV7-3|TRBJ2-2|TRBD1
CASSPWTGAGELFF
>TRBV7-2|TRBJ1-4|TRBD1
CASSQTGTGGEKLFF
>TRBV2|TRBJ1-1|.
CASSEGVNTEAFF
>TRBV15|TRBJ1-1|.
CATSRPDGPEAFF
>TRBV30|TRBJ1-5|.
CAWSQGRANQPQHF
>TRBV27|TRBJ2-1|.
CASSSTGRPYNEQFF
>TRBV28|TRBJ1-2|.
CASSLFRDSRYGYTF
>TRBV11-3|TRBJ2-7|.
CASSFQQGDEQYF
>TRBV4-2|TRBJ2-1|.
CASSQDGGSHNEQFF
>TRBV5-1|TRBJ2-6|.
CASSLTTNSGANVLTF
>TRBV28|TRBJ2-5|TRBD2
CASSLAASGSKTQYF
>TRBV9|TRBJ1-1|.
CASSGGPAADEAFF